This TCR beta chain stems from a study of tumor-infiltrating lymphocytes in primary liver carcinoma. Study information: Tumor stage was T1-T3 N0M0, and tumor size was about 4.2 to 11 cm across.

Findings and limits, study-wide: No more than about 8-24% of top clones could be seen in all five tumor regions.

In regard to this clonotype: Its specificity is not known.

TCR beta cDNA was prepared out of 500 ng total RNA by means of a constant-region primer. Modified slightly, ARM-PCR produced TCR beta libraries over three nested multiplex PCR rounds. TCRdb redid the calling of the multiplex PCR reads with MiXCR, one entry per CDR3 protein. This sample has 75,000 to 90,000 distinct CDR3 sequences, with 72% found just once. Extraction of RNA together with DNA used roughly 20-32 mg of unsorted bulk tissue. All patients had surgically resected primary liver carcinoma. Sequenced: liver tumor tissue from sampling region 1. As for subset: tumor region T1, superior pole. This sequence was found in a man in his forties or fifties with primary liver carcinoma and hepatitis B virus infection.

The CDR3 DNA is TGTGTAGGCGCGAGGGGAGCTGGCACAGATACGCAGTATTTT. This encodes CVGARGAGTDTQYF. The chain links TRBV11-1 to TRBJ2-3, with D perhaps matching TRBD1 or TRBD2 (5 bases each). This CDR3 has 14 residues. Germline CDR1 is SGHAT and CDR2 is FQDESV (reference sequence).